This T cell receptor beta chain was recorded in a study of CD8+ T cells in alopecia areata (dated 2018 in TCRdb). Broadly, across the study: The treated patients, all with moderate-to-severe alopecia areata, were enrolled in an open-label pilot trial of oral tofacitinib given at 5 to 10 mg twice daily. Patients stayed on tofacitinib for 6 to 18 months and then had 6 months of follow-up off drug so that delayed response and recurrence could be assessed. In treated patients, disease severity was measured using the SALT score, which gives the percentage of scalp surface area affected. In humans, TCRbeta sequencing was performed on scalp tissue and on sorted CD4+ and CD8+ peripheral blood T cells from healthy controls and from patients with patchy or totalis/universalis alopecia areata. Biopsies were taken from tofacitinib-treated patients at baseline and again at 4 and 24 weeks into treatment, and several of those patients also had a later scalp biopsy. Scalp clonality was compared among normal scalp (n=4), patchy alopecia areata scalp (n=8), and alopecia totalis/universalis scalp (n=8). High-throughput TCRbeta sequencing was used to examine T cell clonal expansion in alopecia areata in both the C3H/HeJ mouse model and human patients. RNA was obtained with the PAXgene miRNA kit for fixed scalp, the miRNeasy kit for PBMCs, and the RNeasy kit for mouse skin. immunoSEQ multiplex PCR using 35 Vbeta forward primers and 13 Jbeta reverse primers was used to amplify TCRbeta CDR3 regions.

This specimen's treatment or condition label, interpreted: oral pan-JAK inhibitor, 5-10 mg twice daily. Lesional scalp punch biopsies and peripheral blood were collected from alopecia areata patients. PBMCs were isolated by density centrifugation and stained for CD3, CD4 and CD8, after which CD4+ and CD8+ T cells were sorted on a FACSAria. A remark on this clone: The antigen this receptor binds is unknown. No much larger clonotype is one base removed from it; base qualities were not supplied.

Beyond this particular receptor, the publication reports: Tofacitinib significantly decreased scalp clonality and the number of expanded CD8+ clones among the top 100 scalp clones. Unlike mouse skin, which is dominated by gammadelta T cells, normal human skin has resident alphabeta T cells that are also sequenced, and this complicates analysis of the scalp TCR repertoire. During tofacitinib treatment, many expanded lesional clones remained in scalp and blood, and this persistence may partly explain relapse after treatment is stopped. Compared with normal scalp, lesional scalp, particularly in alopecia totalis/universalis, had higher clonality and more expanded CD8+ clones, which suggests antigenic drive. Because the treated cohort was small and had only one nonresponder, larger studies are needed to examine links between baseline CD8+ expansion and response. Shared TCR sequences between patients were less evident than in mice, which may be partly attributable to HLA diversity in the patient population.

The germline V gene supplies CDR1 SQVTM and CDR2 ANQGSEA. The CDR3 goes from the cysteine to the phenylalanine over 14 residues. CDR3 DNA is the only sequence kept; it has 42 bases, read in frame from the first base. Clipping removes 7 bases from V and 2 bases from J, with 9 as the unmatched junction base count. Library creation used the immunoSEQ multiplex PCR assay. To provide template for TCR sequencing, every sample had RNA extracted and reverse transcribed into cDNA. First-strand cDNA was synthesized using SuperScript III with a 2:1 mix of oligo-dT and random hexamers. Amplification bias was assessed with a synthetic immune receptor repertoire, and residual bias was removed computationally. Per the source publication's procedure: Raw reads were preprocessed to remove errors, and CDR3 was defined according to IMGT conventions as the region from the conserved cysteine to phenylalanine. Clonality was computed as 1 minus the Shannon entropy, with the entropy normalized by log2 of the number of productive unique TCRs. Whether each scalp clone was CD4 or CD8 was inferred by checking scalp TCRbeta sequences against the CD4 and CD8 repertoires from sorted blood. Here the immuneACCESS table is served through TCRdb, limited to in-frame sequences with V and J called. Missing clones are a known gap in these copies; in checked studies unresolved V genes cover under half, and the rest lacks a known reason. V and J calls and clone size are copied from that table; D and trimming were computed from the DNA. The sample table lists around 300,000 clones, around 64% of them with a count of one. About 0.9% of the sample is taken by the ten largest.

The sample was CD4+ T cells sorted from blood, taken around week 54, from a patient treated with tofacitinib. The sequence was obtained from a human donor with alopecia areata. The chain uses TRBV29-1 and TRBJ2-3; a stretch of 7 junction bases matches TRBD1. The DNA is TGCAGCGCCTCGACAGGGTTGGTCACAGATACGCAGTATTTT. Its product reads: CSASTGLVTDTQYF.